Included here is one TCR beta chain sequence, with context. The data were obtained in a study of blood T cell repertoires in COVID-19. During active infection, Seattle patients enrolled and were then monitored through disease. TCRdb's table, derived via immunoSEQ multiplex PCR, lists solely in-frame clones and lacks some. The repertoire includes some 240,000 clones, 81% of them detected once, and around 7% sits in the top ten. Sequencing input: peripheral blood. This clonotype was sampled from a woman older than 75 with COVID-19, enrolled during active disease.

CDR3 nucleotides: TGTGCCAGCAGCCGGGGACAGGGAAACTATGGCTACACCTTC. Protein sequence: CASSRGQGNYGYTF. The chain links TRBV7-3 to TRBJ1-2, with 9 bases matching TRBD1. The CDR3 has 14 residues. Germline V gene data show CDR1 as SGHTA and CDR2 as FQGTGA. V was pared by 5 bases and J by 2 bases, with 3 bases of the junction left unmatched. Drawing the rest from reference TRBV7-3 and TRBJ1-2, the complete variable domain is GAGVSQTPSNKVTEKGKYVELRCDPISGHTALYWYRQSLGQGPEFLIYFQGTGAADDSGLPNDRFFAVRPEGSVSTLKIQRTERGDSAVYLCASSRGQGNYGYTFGSGTRLTVV.